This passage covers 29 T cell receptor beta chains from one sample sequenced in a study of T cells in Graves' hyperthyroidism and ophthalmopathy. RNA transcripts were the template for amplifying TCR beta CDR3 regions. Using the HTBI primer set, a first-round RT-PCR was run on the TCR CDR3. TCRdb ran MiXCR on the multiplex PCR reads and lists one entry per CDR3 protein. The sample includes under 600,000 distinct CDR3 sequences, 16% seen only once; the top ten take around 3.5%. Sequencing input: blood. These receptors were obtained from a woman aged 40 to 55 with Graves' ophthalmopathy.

The CDR3 nucleotides are TGTGCCAGCAGAAAGGGATTGGGCACAGATACGCAGTATTTT. It translates to CASRKGLGTDTQYF. The J gene is TRBJ2-3, the V gene TRBV27, with D hard to call. The CDR3 has 14 residues. CDR1 and CDR2 from the germline V gene are MNHEY and SMNVEV (reference sequence). Trimming stripped 6 bases from V and 1 base from J, with 11 bases between.

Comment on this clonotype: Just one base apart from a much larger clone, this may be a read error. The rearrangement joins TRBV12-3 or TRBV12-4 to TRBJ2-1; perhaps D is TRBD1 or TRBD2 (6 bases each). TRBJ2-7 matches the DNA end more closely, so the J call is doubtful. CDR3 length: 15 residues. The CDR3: CASKAGVTDYNEQYF. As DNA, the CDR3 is TGTGCCAGCAAGGCAGGGGTCACGGACTACAATGAGCAGTACTTC.

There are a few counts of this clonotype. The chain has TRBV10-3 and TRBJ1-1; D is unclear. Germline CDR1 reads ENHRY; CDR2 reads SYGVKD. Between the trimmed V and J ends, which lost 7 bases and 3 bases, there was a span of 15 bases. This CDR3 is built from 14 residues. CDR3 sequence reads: CAIMKATRDTEAFF. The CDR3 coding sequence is TGTGCCATCATGAAGGCGACGAGGGACACTGAAGCTTTCTTT.

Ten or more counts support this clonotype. This CDR3 is CATSDSTSGRGVAGELFF. Written as DNA, the CDR3 is TGTGCCACCAGTGATTCGACTAGCGGGAGAGGTGTGGCCGGGGAGCTGTTTTTT. The chain is built from TRBV24-1 and TRBJ2-2; 12 bases are a match to TRBD2. The length of the CDR3 is 18 residues. V dropped 2 bases and J dropped 6; count of bases not matched to a gene: 9. Germline lookup yields CDR1 KGHDR and CDR2 SFDVKD.

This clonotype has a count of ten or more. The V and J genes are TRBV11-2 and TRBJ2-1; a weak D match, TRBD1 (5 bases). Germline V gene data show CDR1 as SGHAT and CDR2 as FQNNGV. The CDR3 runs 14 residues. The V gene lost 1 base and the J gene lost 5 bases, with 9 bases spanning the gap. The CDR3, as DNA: TGTGCCAGCAGCTTAGGACGACAGAACAATGAGCAGTTCTTC. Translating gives CASSLGRQNNEQFF.

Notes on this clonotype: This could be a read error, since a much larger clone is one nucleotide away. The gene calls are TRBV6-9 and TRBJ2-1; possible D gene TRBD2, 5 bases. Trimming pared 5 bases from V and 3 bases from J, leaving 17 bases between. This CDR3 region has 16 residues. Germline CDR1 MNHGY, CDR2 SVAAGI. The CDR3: CASSAPTGTGYNEQFF. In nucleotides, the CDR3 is TGTGCCAGCAGTGCTCCGACGGGAACCGGCTACAATGAGCAGTTCTTC.

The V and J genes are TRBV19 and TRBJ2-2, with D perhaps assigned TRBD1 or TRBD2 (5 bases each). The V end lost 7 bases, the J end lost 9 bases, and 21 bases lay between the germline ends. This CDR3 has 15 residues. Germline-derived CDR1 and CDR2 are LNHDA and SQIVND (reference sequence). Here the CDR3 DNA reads TGTGCCAGTACCGAAACGGGTGCCGGGGCCAGGGAGCTGTTTTTT. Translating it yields CASTETGAGARELFF. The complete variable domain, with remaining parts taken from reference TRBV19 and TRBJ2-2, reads DGGITQSPKYLFRKEGQNVTLSCEQNLNHDAMYWYRQDPGQGLRLIYYSQIVNDFQKGDIAEGYSVSREKKESFPLTVTSAQKNPTAFYLCASTETGAGARELFFGEGSRLTVL.

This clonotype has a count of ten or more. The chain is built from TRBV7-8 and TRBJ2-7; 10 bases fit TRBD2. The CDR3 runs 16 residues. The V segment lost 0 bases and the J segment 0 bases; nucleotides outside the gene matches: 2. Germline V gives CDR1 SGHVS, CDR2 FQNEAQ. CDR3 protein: CASSLAASGSSYEQYF. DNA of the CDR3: TGTGCCAGCAGCTTAGCGGCTAGCGGGAGCTCCTACGAGCAGTACTTC.

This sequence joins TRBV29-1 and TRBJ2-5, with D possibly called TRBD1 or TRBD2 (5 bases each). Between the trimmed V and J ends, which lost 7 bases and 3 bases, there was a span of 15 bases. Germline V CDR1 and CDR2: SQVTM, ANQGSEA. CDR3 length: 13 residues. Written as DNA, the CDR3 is TGCAGCGCCGCCGGGGCCGATGAAGAGACCCAGTACTTC. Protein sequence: CSAAGADEETQYF.

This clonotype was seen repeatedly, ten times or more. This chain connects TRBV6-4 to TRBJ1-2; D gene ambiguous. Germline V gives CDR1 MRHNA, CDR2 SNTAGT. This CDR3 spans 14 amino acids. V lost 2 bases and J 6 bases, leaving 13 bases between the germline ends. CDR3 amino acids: CASSDEGASNGYTF. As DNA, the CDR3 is TGTGCCAGCAGTGACGAGGGAGCTTCGAATGGCTACACCTTC.

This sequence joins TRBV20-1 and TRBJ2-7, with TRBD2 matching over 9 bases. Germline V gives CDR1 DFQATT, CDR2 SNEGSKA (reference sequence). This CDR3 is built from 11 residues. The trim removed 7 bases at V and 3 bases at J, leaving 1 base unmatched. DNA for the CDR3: TGCAGTGGACTAGCGGACTACGAGCAGTACTTC. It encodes CSGLADYEQYF.

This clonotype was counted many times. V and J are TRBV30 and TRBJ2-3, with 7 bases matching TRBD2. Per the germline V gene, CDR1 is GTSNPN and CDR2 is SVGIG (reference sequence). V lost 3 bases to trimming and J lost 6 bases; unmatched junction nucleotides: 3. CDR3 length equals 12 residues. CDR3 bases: TGTGCCTGGAGGGGGGAGGGGGATACGCAGTATTTT. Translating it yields CAWRGEGDTQYF.

The CDR3 bases are TGCAGTGCCAGGGGTCCAGGCTTCTACGAGCAGTACTTC. This gives the protein CSARGPGFYEQYF. The gene calls are TRBV20-1 and TRBJ2-7; D possibly corresponds to TRBD1 (6 bases). This CDR3 region has 13 residues. Germline-derived CDR1 and CDR2 are DFQATT and SNEGSKA (reference sequence). V lost 6 bases to trimming and J lost 3 bases, with 15 bases between them.

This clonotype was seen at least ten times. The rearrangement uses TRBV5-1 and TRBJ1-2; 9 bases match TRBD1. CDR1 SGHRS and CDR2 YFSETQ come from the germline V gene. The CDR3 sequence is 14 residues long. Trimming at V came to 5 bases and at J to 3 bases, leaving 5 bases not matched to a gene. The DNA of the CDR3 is TGCGCCAGCAGGCAAACAGGGGGCGACTATGGCTACACCTTC. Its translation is CASRQTGGDYGYTF.

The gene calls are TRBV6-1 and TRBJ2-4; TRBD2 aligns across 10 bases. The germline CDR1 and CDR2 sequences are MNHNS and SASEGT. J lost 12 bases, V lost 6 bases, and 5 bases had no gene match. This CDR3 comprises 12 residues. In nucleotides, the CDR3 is TGTGCCAGCAGAGCTACTAGCGGGACTCAGTACTTC. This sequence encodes CASRATSGTQYF.

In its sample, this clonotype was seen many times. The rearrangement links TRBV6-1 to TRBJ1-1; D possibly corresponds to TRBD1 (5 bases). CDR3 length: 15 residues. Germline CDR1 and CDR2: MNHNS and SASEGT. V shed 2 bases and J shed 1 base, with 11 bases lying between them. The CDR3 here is CASSEWGIRNTEAFF. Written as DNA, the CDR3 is TGTGCCAGCAGTGAATGGGGGATCAGGAACACTGAAGCTTTCTTT.

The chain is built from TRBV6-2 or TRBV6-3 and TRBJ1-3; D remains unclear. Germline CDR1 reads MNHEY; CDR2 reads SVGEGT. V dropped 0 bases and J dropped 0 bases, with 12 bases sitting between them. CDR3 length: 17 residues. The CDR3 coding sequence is TGTGCCAGCAGTTACTCGAGGCAGAGTGTCTCTGGAAACACCATATATTTT. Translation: CASSYSRQSVSGNTIYF.

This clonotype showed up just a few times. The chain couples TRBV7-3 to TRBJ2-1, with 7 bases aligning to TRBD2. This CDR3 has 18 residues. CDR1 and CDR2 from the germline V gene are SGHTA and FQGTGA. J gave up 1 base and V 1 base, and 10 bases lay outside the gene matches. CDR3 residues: CASSLIGGGVGSYNEQFF. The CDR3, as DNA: TGTGCCAGCAGCTTAATTGGGGGGGGGGTAGGGTCCTACAATGAGCAGTTCTTC.

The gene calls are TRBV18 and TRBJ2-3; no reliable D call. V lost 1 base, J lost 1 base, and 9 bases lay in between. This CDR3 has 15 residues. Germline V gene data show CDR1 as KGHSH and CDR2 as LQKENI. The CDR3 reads CASSPQDPGTDTQYF. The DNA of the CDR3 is TGTGCCAGCTCACCACAAGATCCCGGCACAGATACGCAGTATTTT. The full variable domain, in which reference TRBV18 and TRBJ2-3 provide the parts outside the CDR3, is NAGVMQNPRHLVRRRGQEARLRCSPMKGHSHVYWYRQLPEEGLKFMVYLQKENIIDESGMPKERFSAEFPKEGPSILRIQQVVRGDSAAYFCASSPQDPGTDTQYFGPGTRLTVL.

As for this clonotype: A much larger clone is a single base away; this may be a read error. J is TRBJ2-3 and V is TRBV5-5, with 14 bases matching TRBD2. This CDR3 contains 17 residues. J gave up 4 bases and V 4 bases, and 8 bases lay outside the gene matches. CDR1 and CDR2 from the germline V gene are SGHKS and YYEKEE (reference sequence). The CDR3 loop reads CASSAGGLAGVADTQYF. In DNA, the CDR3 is TGTGCCAGCAGCGCCGGGGGACTAGCGGGAGTTGCAGATACGCAGTATTTT.

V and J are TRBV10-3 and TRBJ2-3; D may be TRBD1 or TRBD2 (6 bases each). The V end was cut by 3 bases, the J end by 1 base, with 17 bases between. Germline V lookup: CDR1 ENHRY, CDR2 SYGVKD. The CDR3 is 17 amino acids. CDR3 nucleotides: TGTGCCATCAGTGACTTATCGGGGGCTTTTGGCACAGATACGCAGTATTTT. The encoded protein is CAISDLSGAFGTDTQYF.

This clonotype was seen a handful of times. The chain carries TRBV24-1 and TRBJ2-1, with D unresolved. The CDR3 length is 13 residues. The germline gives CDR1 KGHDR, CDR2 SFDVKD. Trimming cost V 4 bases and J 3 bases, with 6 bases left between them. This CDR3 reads CATSDSFYNEQFF. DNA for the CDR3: TGTGCCACCAGTGACTCATTCTACAATGAGCAGTTCTTC.

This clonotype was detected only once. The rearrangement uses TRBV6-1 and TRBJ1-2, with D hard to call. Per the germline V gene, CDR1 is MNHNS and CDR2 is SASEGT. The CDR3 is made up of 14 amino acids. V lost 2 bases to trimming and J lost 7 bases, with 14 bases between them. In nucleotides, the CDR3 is TGTGCCAGCAGTGAACCGAACTCCTCGGGTGGCTACACCTTC. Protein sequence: CASSEPNSSGGYTF.

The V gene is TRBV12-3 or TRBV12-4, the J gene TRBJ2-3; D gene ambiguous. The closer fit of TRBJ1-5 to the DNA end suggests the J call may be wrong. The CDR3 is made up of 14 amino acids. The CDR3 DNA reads TGTGCCAGCACTCCTCGGACTGGATCAGATACGCAGCATTTT. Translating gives CASTPRTGSDTQHF.

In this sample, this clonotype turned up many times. The CDR3 coding sequence is TGCAGTGCTAGTGCCGAAGGCTACGAGCAGTACTTC. Its protein product is CSASAEGYEQYF. The gene calls are TRBV20-1 and TRBJ2-7; unclear D gene. V lost 3 bases and J lost 3, with 9 bases in between. From germline, CDR1 is DFQATT and CDR2 SNEGSKA (reference sequence). The CDR3 loop spans 12 amino acids.

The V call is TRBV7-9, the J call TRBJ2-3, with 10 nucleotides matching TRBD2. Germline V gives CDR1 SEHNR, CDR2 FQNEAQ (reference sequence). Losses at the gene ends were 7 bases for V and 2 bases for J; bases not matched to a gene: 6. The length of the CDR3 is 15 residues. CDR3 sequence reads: CASTPGTSDTDTQYF. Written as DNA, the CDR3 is TGTGCCAGCACCCCAGGGACTAGCGACACAGATACGCAGTATTTT.

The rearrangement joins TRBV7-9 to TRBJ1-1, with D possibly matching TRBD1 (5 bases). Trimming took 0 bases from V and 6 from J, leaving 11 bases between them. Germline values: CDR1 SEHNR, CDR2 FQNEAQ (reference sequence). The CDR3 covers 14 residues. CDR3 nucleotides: TGTGCCAGCAGCTTAGCAGGACAAGTGGCTGAAGCTTTCTTT. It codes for CASSLAGQVAEAFF.

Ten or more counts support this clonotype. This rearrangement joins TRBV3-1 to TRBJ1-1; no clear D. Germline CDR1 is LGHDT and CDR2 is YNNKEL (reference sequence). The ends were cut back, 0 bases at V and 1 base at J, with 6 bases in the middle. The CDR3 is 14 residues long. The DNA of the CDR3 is TGTGCCAGCAGCCAAGAGAGCAGGAACACTGAAGCTTTCTTT. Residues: CASSQESRNTEAFF.

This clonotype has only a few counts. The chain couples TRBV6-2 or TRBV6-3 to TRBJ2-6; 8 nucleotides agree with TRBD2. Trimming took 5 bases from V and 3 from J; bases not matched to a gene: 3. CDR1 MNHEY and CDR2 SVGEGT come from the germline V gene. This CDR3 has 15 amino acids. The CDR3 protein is CASSPGGLGANVLTF. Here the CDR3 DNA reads TGTGCCAGCAGTCCGGGGGGGCTTGGGGCCAACGTCCTGACTTTC.